Each of the 28 T cell receptor beta chains below was sequenced from the same sample in a study of neurological immune-mediated disorders. A single record per CDR3 protein comes from TCRdb applying MiXCR to the 5' RACE reads. The sample consists of under 75,000 distinct CDR3 sequences, around 5% of them appearing once. Source material: PBMCs. These receptor sequences come from a human donor with multiple sclerosis. The donor label of this sample is uncertain.

The table lists this clonotype with many counts. The chain is built from TRBV20-1 and TRBJ2-5; weak D call: TRBD2 (6 bases). There are 13 residues in the CDR3. Trimming took off 0 bases at V and 4 bases at J, with 9 bases between the two ends. From germline, CDR1 is DFQATT and CDR2 SNEGSKA (reference sequence). The CDR3 nucleotides read TGCAGTGCTAGAGAGGAGGGGATAGAGACCCAGTACTTC. It specifies CSAREEGIETQYF.

Many counts were recorded for this clonotype. The rearrangement links TRBV5-1 to TRBJ2-1; TRBD2 matches at 13 bases. Trimming at V came to 4 bases and at J to 6 bases, leaving 1 base not matched to a gene. The CDR3 length is 14 residues. Germline V lookup: CDR1 SGHRS, CDR2 YFSETQ. The CDR3 bases are TGCGCCAGCAGCACTAGCGGGGGGGCCAATGAGCAGTTCTTC. Translating gives CASSTSGGANEQFF.

Many counts were recorded for this clonotype. The chain uses TRBV4-1 and TRBJ2-6; either TRBD1 or TRBD2 may supply D (6 bases each). Germline V gives CDR1 MGHRA, CDR2 YSYEKL. CDR3 length equals 18 residues. The germline V and J ends were trimmed by 1 base and 1 base, with 14 bases remaining between them. The chain's CDR3 is CASSQVRGRGSGANVLTF. CDR3 sequence (DNA): TGCGCCAGCAGCCAAGTACGGGGGCGAGGATCTGGGGCCAACGTCCTGACTTTC.

Many counts were recorded for this clonotype. V usage is TRBV20-1 and J usage is TRBJ1-1; unclear D gene. Germline-derived CDR1 and CDR2 are DFQATT and SNEGSKA (reference sequence). Between the trimmed V and J ends, which lost 7 bases and 1 base, there was a span of 7 bases. This CDR3 has 11 residues. The CDR3 DNA reads TGCAGTGTACCGGAGAACACTGAAGCTTTCTTT. Its protein is CSVPENTEAFF.

There are many counts of this clonotype. The chain links TRBV20-1 to TRBJ1-2, with 8 bases aligning to TRBD1. Trimming took 8 bases from V and 2 from J; bases not matched to a gene: 16. The V gene's germline CDR1 is DFQATT and CDR2 SNEGSKA (reference sequence). CDR3 size: 16 residues. The CDR3: CSFYNPGDRRNYGYTF. In DNA form, the CDR3 reads TGCAGTTTCTACAACCCTGGGGACAGGAGGAACTATGGCTACACCTTC.

This clonotype was counted many times. The CDR3 loop is CASSKRQYTEAFF. The CDR3 nucleotides read TGTGCCAGCAGCAAACGACAGTACACTGAAGCTTTCTTT. The chain has TRBV9 and TRBJ1-1; TRBD1 is a possible D gene (5 bases). Trimming left V 4 bases short and J 3 bases short, with 10 bases between. Germline assignment: CDR1 SGDLS and CDR2 YYNGEE. The length of the CDR3 is 13 residues.

This clonotype was detected ten times or more. J is TRBJ1-1 and V is TRBV10-3, with D perhaps matching TRBD1 (5 bases). CDR3 length equals 13 residues. Germline CDR1 reads ENHRY; CDR2 reads SYGVKD. The germline V and J ends were trimmed by 5 bases and 2 bases, with 9 bases remaining between them. CDR3 protein: CAISQGLNTEAFF. The CDR3 region has the DNA TGTGCCATCAGTCAGGGACTTAACACTGAAGCTTTCTTT.

The sample holds many counts of this clonotype. This chain uses TRBV6-5 with TRBJ2-6; perhaps D is TRBD1 or TRBD2 (5 bases each). Trimming left V 2 bases short and J 0 bases short, with 11 bases between. The CDR3 loop spans 17 amino acids. CDR1 and CDR2 from the germline V gene are MNHEY and SVGAGI. This CDR3 is CASSYGGSNSGANVLTF. The CDR3 nucleotides are TGTGCCAGCAGTTACGGGGGATCCAACTCTGGGGCCAACGTCCTGACTTTC.

This clonotype was detected many times. J is TRBJ1-2 and V is TRBV20-1; D not resolved. This CDR3 comprises 15 residues. Germline V CDR1 and CDR2: DFQATT, SNEGSKA (reference sequence). Trimming removed 0 bases from V and 8 bases from J, with 19 bases in between. The CDR3: CSARDRFRGLRGYTF. CDR3 bases: TGCAGTGCTAGAGATCGATTCCGGGGTTTGCGGGGCTACACCTTC.

This clonotype has a count of ten or more. This chain connects TRBV5-1 to TRBJ1-2, with unresolved D. This CDR3 has 14 residues. The germline V and J ends were trimmed by 5 bases and 2 bases, with 13 bases remaining between them. In germline, CDR1 is SGHRS, CDR2 YFSETQ. CDR3 sequence (DNA): TGCGCCAGCAGTCCCGGCGGTATGAACTATGGCTACACCTTC. Its protein product is CASSPGGMNYGYTF.

This clonotype was detected only once. DNA of the CDR3: TGTGCCAGCAGCTCACAAGCGGGGGGGAGCACAGATACGCAGTATTTT. Protein sequence: CASSSQAGGSTDTQYF. The genes are TRBV7-6 and TRBJ2-3, with TRBD2 matching 10 bases. The germline CDR1 and CDR2 sequences are SGHVS and FNYEAQ. The CDR3 covers 16 residues. With 4 bases clipped from V and 0 bases from J, the junction kept 4 bases outside the gene matches.

This clonotype was detected ten times or more. The chain joins TRBV6-5 to TRBJ2-1, with D possibly being TRBD1 or TRBD2 (5 bases each). Germline V gives CDR1 MNHEY, CDR2 SVGAGI. The length of the CDR3 is 15 residues. V lost 5 bases and J lost 0, with 11 bases in between. The DNA of the CDR3 is TGTGCCAGCAGTCAAAAGGGACGCTCCTACAATGAGCAGTTCTTC. Its translation is CASSQKGRSYNEQFF.

This clonotype has a count of ten or more. V gene TRBV10-3 combines with J gene TRBJ1-2; D is unresolved. Trimming cost V 4 bases and J 2 bases, with 8 bases left between them. There are 13 residues in the CDR3. Germline lookup yields CDR1 ENHRY and CDR2 SYGVKD. CDR3 nucleotide sequence: TGTGCCATCAGTGTAGTGGGGAACTATGGCTACACCTTC. Protein sequence: CAISVVGNYGYTF.

Many counts were recorded for this clonotype. CDR3 in amino acids: CSARDDSSNQPQHF. The CDR3 bases are TGCAGTGCTAGAGACGACAGTAGCAATCAGCCCCAGCATTTT. The chain is built from TRBV20-1 and TRBJ1-5, with D possibly TRBD1 on 5 matching bases. V was cut by 0 bases and J by 0 bases, with 6 bases left in between. Germline values: CDR1 DFQATT, CDR2 SNEGSKA (reference sequence). This CDR3 contains 14 residues.

This clonotype was detected only a few times. The chain couples TRBV10-3 to TRBJ1-1, with 7 bases lining up with TRBD1. CDR3 size: 15 residues. The ends lost 2 bases at V and 6 bases at J; junction bases unmatched: 9. CDR1 and CDR2 from the germline V gene are ENHRY and SYGVKD. This chain's CDR3 is CAISEGGQWRAEAFF. The CDR3 region has the DNA TGTGCCATCAGTGAGGGGGGACAGTGGAGGGCTGAAGCTTTCTTT.

This clonotype was seen at least ten times. The genes are TRBV5-1 and TRBJ1-1; TRBD1 matches 10 bases. The V gene's germline CDR1 is SGHRS and CDR2 YFSETQ. The ends lost 2 bases at V and 9 bases at J; junction bases unmatched: 10. This CDR3 comprises 15 residues. The DNA of the CDR3 is TGCGCCAGCAGCTTAGGTCTCCCGGGACAGGGGAAAGCTTTCTTT. Its protein product is CASSLGLPGQGKAFF.

This clonotype was counted once. The chain combines TRBV10-3 with TRBJ2-7; D call uncertain. Germline-derived CDR1 and CDR2 are ENHRY and SYGVKD. The length of the CDR3 is 11 residues. Trimming removed 7 bases at V and 1 base at J, with 5 bases between. The CDR3: CAIKTSYEQYF. The CDR3 DNA is TGTGCCATCAAGACTTCCTACGAGCAGTACTTC.

This clonotype was observed at least ten times. The J gene is TRBJ2-5, the V gene TRBV2; 7 bases line up with TRBD1. Germline values: CDR1 SNHLY, CDR2 FYNNEI. V lost 4 bases to trimming and J lost 2 bases; unmatched junction nucleotides: 10. This CDR3 contains 16 residues. The CDR3 is CASSAYRGTHQETQYF. For the CDR3, the DNA is TGTGCCAGCAGTGCCTACAGGGGAACGCATCAAGAGACCCAGTACTTC.

In its sample, this clonotype was seen many times. The V gene is TRBV5-1, the J gene TRBJ2-7, with D perhaps TRBD1 or TRBD2 (5 bases each). Trimming took off 0 bases at V and 4 bases at J, with 14 bases between the two ends. The CDR3 is 15 residues long. Germline V CDR1 and CDR2: SGHRS, YFSETQ. This CDR3 is CASSLDEGPYYEQYF. DNA of the CDR3: TGCGCCAGCAGCTTGGATGAGGGGCCTTATTACGAGCAGTACTTC.

This clonotype was counted ten times or more. The V and J genes are TRBV5-1 and TRBJ1-2; 7 bases map to TRBD1. The CDR3 spans 18 residues. With V trimmed by 0 bases and J by 4 bases, 15 bases remained unmatched. The germline V gene has CDR1 SGHRS and CDR2 YFSETQ. CDR3 sequence (DNA): TGCGCCAGCAGCTTGGAGGGGACAGCAGTTGGAGCAACCTATGGCTACACCTTC. Its protein is CASSLEGTAVGATYGYTF.

At least ten counts were recorded for this clonotype. The J gene is TRBJ2-1, the V gene TRBV7-9; tentatively, D is TRBD2 (6 bases). Trimming removed 6 bases at V and 7 bases at J, with 13 bases between. Per the germline V gene, CDR1 is SEHNR and CDR2 is FQNEAQ (reference sequence). The CDR3 has 13 residues. Here the CDR3 DNA reads TGTGCCAGCAGTCGTTACGGGGGTAATGAGCAGTTCTTC. Its protein product is CASSRYGGNEQFF.

This clonotype has a count of ten or more. The chain links TRBV7-8 to TRBJ1-5; D is perhaps TRBD1 (6 bases). This CDR3 has 16 residues. Germline values: CDR1 SGHVS, CDR2 FQNEAQ. V lost 4 bases to trimming and J lost 1 base, with 14 bases between them. The CDR3 region is CASSWQQGASNQPQHF. CDR3 sequence (DNA): TGTGCCAGCAGCTGGCAACAGGGTGCGAGCAATCAGCCCCAGCATTTT.

Many counts were recorded for this clonotype. V and J are TRBV29-1 and TRBJ1-1; D is undetermined. The germline V gene has CDR1 SQVTM and CDR2 ANQGSEA. This CDR3 comprises 12 residues. Trimming cost V 1 base and J 5 bases, with 8 bases left between them. The CDR3 DNA follows: TGCAGCGTTGAAGGGGTGGGGACTGAAGCTTTCTTT. Encoded protein: CSVEGVGTEAFF.

In this sample, this clonotype turned up many times. The V call is TRBV4-2, the J call TRBJ1-1; D call uncertain. There are 17 residues in the CDR3. V lost 0 bases to trimming and J lost 0 bases, with 14 bases between them. Germline CDR1 LGHNA, CDR2 YNFKEQ. The CDR3 nucleotides read TGTGCCAGCAGCCAAGATCTTCAGCTTACCATGAACACTGAAGCTTTCTTT. Translation: CASSQDLQLTMNTEAFF.

This clonotype was observed a handful of times. The chain has TRBV7-9 and TRBJ1-1, with D possibly TRBD1 on 6 matching bases. Trimming took 6 bases from V and 3 from J, leaving 17 bases between them. CDR3 length: 15 residues. CDR1 is SEHNR and CDR2 is FQNEAQ in the germline V gene (reference sequence). This CDR3 is CASRPWTARDTEAFF. CDR3 nucleotide sequence: TGTGCCAGCAGACCCTGGACAGCAAGGGACACTGAAGCTTTCTTT.

This clonotype has ten or more counts. The chain links TRBV5-1 to TRBJ1-5, with a tentative D call TRBD1 (5 bases). Trimming removed 4 bases at V and 1 base at J, with 6 bases between. Germline CDR1 SGHRS, CDR2 YFSETQ. The CDR3 extends over 13 amino acids. The CDR3 DNA reads TGCGCCAGCAGCAGGACAAGCAATCAGCCCCAGCATTTT. Translated, it gives CASSRTSNQPQHF.

This clonotype was counted ten times or more. The chain carries TRBV10-3 and TRBJ2-1; D is perhaps TRBD2 (5 bases). From germline, CDR1 is ENHRY and CDR2 SYGVKD. The CDR3 sequence is 14 residues long. Trimming took off 0 bases at V and 6 bases at J, with 9 bases between the two ends. DNA of the CDR3: TGTGCCATCAGTGAGTCGAGAGGACTCAATGAGCAGTTCTTC. Residues: CAISESRGLNEQFF.

This clonotype was seen many times. The chain uses TRBV7-9 and TRBJ2-7, with a tentative D call TRBD2 (6 bases). The V end lost 6 bases, the J end lost 6 bases, and 9 bases lay between the germline ends. The CDR3 has 11 amino acids. The germline gives CDR1 SEHNR, CDR2 FQNEAQ (reference sequence). CDR3 bases: TGTGCCAGCAGTCAGGGAGGCGAGCAGTACTTC. Residues: CASSQGGEQYF.